The 24 T cell receptor beta chains in this list originate from one sample, sequenced in a study of blood T cell repertoires in COVID-19. TCRdb keeps only in-frame clones here, not all; method: immunoSEQ multiplex PCR. The table lists around 270,000 clones, 86% of them singletons. The sample was peripheral blood. The source of these receptors is a middle-aged man who had recovered from COVID-19.

V is TRBV5-1 and J is TRBJ1-3; D possibly corresponds to TRBD1 (5 bases). Germline loops: CDR1 SGHRS, CDR2 YFSETQ. The CDR3 is made up of 13 amino acids. V lost 6 bases and J 0 bases, leaving 7 bases between the germline ends. CDR3 loop: CASTGPSGNTIYF. CDR3 in DNA: TGCGCCAGCACAGGGCCCTCTGGAAACACCATATATTTT.

The chain uses TRBV12-3 or TRBV12-4 and TRBJ2-3; TRBD1 might be the D (6 bases). This CDR3 is built from 13 residues. V dropped 8 bases and J dropped 2 bases, with 11 bases sitting between them. The CDR3 loop is CASQGSTTDTQYF. The CDR3 nucleotides are TGTGCCAGCCAGGGGTCAACCACAGATACGCAGTATTTT.

V gene TRBV27 combines with J gene TRBJ2-1, with D unresolved. There are 14 residues in the CDR3. V lost 5 bases, J lost 5 bases, and 13 bases lay in between. Germline values: CDR1 MNHEY, CDR2 SMNVEV (reference sequence). DNA of the CDR3: TGTGCCAGCAGTCCCAGACATGCGAACAATGAGCAGTTCTTC. Translating it yields CASSPRHANNEQFF.

The rearrangement joins TRBV2 to TRBJ2-5; D is unclear. In germline, CDR1 is SNHLY, CDR2 FYNNEI. The CDR3 spans 17 residues. Trimming stripped 0 bases from V and 7 bases from J, with 21 bases between. CDR3 coding DNA: TGTGCCAGCAGTGAAGCGAGTATTAGGATACACCCAGGGACCCAGTACTTC. Protein product: CASSEASIRIHPGTQYF.

The chain combines TRBV7-2 with TRBJ1-2; 7 bases line up with TRBD1. CDR3 length: 12 residues. After removal of 10 bases from V and 8 bases from J, the junction contained 10 bases not matched to a gene. Germline V gives CDR1 SGHTA, CDR2 FQGNSA. The CDR3 coding sequence is TGTGCCACCTCACTACTCAGGGGGGGCTACACCTTC. This encodes CATSLLRGGYTF.

The gene calls are TRBV4-2 and TRBJ2-3; 14 bases fit TRBD2. Germline-derived CDR1 and CDR2 are LGHNA and YNFKEQ. Trimming removed 2 bases from V and 3 bases from J; junction bases left unmatched: 13. The CDR3 spans 20 residues. CDR3 amino acids: CASSQPLGTSGRVRTDTQYF. CDR3 nucleotides: TGTGCCAGCAGCCAACCCCTAGGGACTAGCGGGAGAGTTAGGACAGATACGCAGTATTTT.

Written as DNA, the CDR3 is TGTGCCAGCAGTGAAAAGCGGGAGGGTGGAGAGACCCAGTACTTC. It yields the protein CASSEKREGGETQYF. This rearrangement joins TRBV2 to TRBJ2-5; 10 nucleotides align to TRBD2. Germline CDR1 and CDR2: SNHLY and FYNNEI. Trimming removed 2 bases from V and 4 bases from J; junction bases left unmatched: 4. The CDR3 has 15 amino acids.

The V and J genes are TRBV29-1 and TRBJ1-2; 9 bases are shared with TRBD1. The CDR3 has 11 residues. The junction had 3 bases not matched to a gene; V was cut back by 6 bases and J by 7 bases. The germline CDR1 and CDR2 sequences are SQVTM and ANQGSEA. The CDR3 loop is CSVRDRVGYTF. CDR3 in DNA: TGCAGCGTCCGGGACAGGGTTGGCTACACCTTC.

The chain has TRBV12-5 and TRBJ2-3, with 9 bases aligning to TRBD2. Losses at the gene ends were 1 base for V and 3 bases for J; bases not matched to a gene: 5. This CDR3 has 16 residues. CDR1 and CDR2 (germline): LGHNT, FRNRAP. The CDR3 DNA is TGTGCTAGTGGTTTGGGACGCGGGGGGGAAACAGATACGCAGTATTTT. Translation gives CASGLGRGGETDTQYF.

This clone was observed a handful of times. V and J are TRBV5-5 and TRBJ2-7, with D perhaps TRBD2 (5 bases). CDR3 length: 13 residues. In germline, CDR1 is SGHKS, CDR2 YYEKEE (reference sequence). Between the trimmed V and J ends, which lost 2 bases and 2 bases, there was a span of 8 bases. This CDR3 is CASSLTRAYEQYF. As DNA, the CDR3 is TGTGCCAGCAGCTTAACGAGGGCCTACGAGCAGTACTTC.

This clone was recorded a few times. The chain carries TRBV9 and TRBJ2-7; 8 bases map to TRBD1. The germline V gene encodes CDR1 SGDLS and CDR2 YYNGEE. CDR3 length equals 14 residues. V lost 0 bases, J lost 4 bases, and 3 bases stayed unmatched. The CDR3 loop reads CASSVATGGYEQYF. The CDR3 DNA reads TGTGCCAGCAGCGTAGCTACAGGGGGGTACGAGCAGTACTTC.

The V gene is TRBV15, the J gene TRBJ2-1, with 9 bases fitting TRBD2. Losses at the gene ends were 1 base for V and 5 bases for J; bases not matched to a gene: 3. The CDR3 contains 15 residues. Germline-derived CDR1 and CDR2 are LNHNV and YYDKDF (reference sequence). CDR3 protein: CATSRGREGHNEQFF. CDR3 DNA: TGTGCCACCAGCAGAGGGCGGGAGGGGCACAATGAGCAGTTCTTC.

The chain combines TRBV5-4 with TRBJ1-1, with D possibly being TRBD1 (6 bases). Between the trimmed V and J ends, which lost 4 bases and 8 bases, there was a span of 21 bases. Germline V gene sequence: CDR1 SGHNT, CDR2 YYREEE (reference sequence). This CDR3 has 15 amino acids. Here the CDR3 reads CASSAPTGLRREAFF. CDR3 DNA: TGTGCCAGCAGCGCACCCACAGGGCTTCGGAGGGAAGCTTTCTTT.

The chain carries TRBV3-1 (or the pseudogene TRBV3-2) and TRBJ1-2; TRBD1 agrees at 9 bases. This CDR3 has 17 residues. Germline V CDR1 and CDR2: LGHDT, YNNKEL (reference sequence). Trimming removed 2 bases from V and 8 bases from J; junction bases left unmatched: 15. The CDR3 here is CASSQLQGQGMILGYTF. CDR3 nucleotides: TGTGCCAGCAGCCAACTACAGGGACAGGGCATGATCCTGGGCTACACCTTC.

The V gene is TRBV23-1, the J gene TRBJ2-7, with 8 nucleotides matching TRBD1. TRBV23-1 belongs to the ORF category, with a function that is uncertain. The CDR3 has 14 amino acids. The ends lost 4 bases at V and 2 bases at J; junction bases unmatched: 4. In nucleotides, the CDR3 is TGCGCCAGCAGTCGCGGGGACAGGACCTACGAGCAGTACTTC. Its translation: CASSRGDRTYEQYF.

This chain connects TRBV6-2 or TRBV6-3 to TRBJ2-1; 10 bases match TRBD2. CDR1 MNHEY and CDR2 SVGEGT come from the germline V gene. The CDR3 runs 15 residues. V shed 4 bases, J shed 2 bases, and the junction held 2 bases outside the gene matches. CDR3 DNA: TGTGCCAGCAGTTCCCTAGCGGGGGCCTACAATGAGCAGTTCTTC. Its translation is CASSSLAGAYNEQFF.

V usage is TRBV7-2 and J usage is TRBJ2-7; 10 nucleotides align to TRBD2. CDR3 size: 15 residues. The trim removed 2 bases at V and 7 bases at J, leaving 8 bases unmatched. Germline assignment: CDR1 SGHTA and CDR2 FQGNSA. CDR3 protein: CASSLRPSGGMEQYF. DNA for the CDR3: TGTGCCAGCAGCTTAAGGCCTAGCGGGGGCATGGAGCAGTACTTC.

The rearrangement links TRBV11-3 to TRBJ2-1; TRBD2 matches at 7 bases. The CDR3 runs to 15 residues. The germline CDR1 and CDR2 sequences are SGHNT and YENEEA. Losses at the gene ends were 1 base for V and 2 bases for J; bases not matched to a gene: 2. The CDR3 loop reads CASSLGSGTYNEQFF. CDR3 coding DNA: TGTGCCAGCAGCTTAGGGAGCGGGACCTACAATGAGCAGTTCTTC.

The chain joins TRBV19 to TRBJ2-3; a possible D gene is TRBD2 (5 bases). With 2 bases removed from V and 5 bases from J, the gap between germline ends came to 14 bases. CDR3 size: 15 residues. Germline V CDR1 and CDR2: LNHDA, SQIVND (reference sequence). The CDR3: CASSITGRDIDTQYF. CDR3 nucleotides: TGTGCCAGTAGTATAACGGGAAGGGATATAGATACGCAGTATTTT.

This clone was recorded once. Here the CDR3 DNA reads TGTGCCAGCAGTTCCCCGGGACTAGCGGCCTACACAGATACGCAGTATTTT. Translating it yields CASSSPGLAAYTDTQYF. The chain uses TRBV28 and TRBJ2-3; 11 bases fit TRBD2. CDR3 size: 17 residues. Germline CDR1 and CDR2: MDHEN and SYDVKM. Trimming removed 4 bases from V and 2 bases from J; junction bases left unmatched: 8.

The chain couples TRBV2 to TRBJ2-5, with 9 bases fitting TRBD2. The germline gives CDR1 SNHLY, CDR2 FYNNEI. V lost 6 bases, J lost 3 bases, and 8 bases stayed unmatched. CDR3 length: 15 residues. The CDR3 loop reads CASRKEGLAEETQYF. DNA of the CDR3: TGTGCCAGCAGGAAAGAGGGACTAGCAGAAGAGACCCAGTACTTC.

This chain uses TRBV6-4 with TRBJ2-3; TRBD2 aligns across 8 bases. Germline CDR1 reads MRHNA; CDR2 reads SNTAGT. The CDR3 is 16 amino acids. V lost 4 bases, J lost 1 base, and 7 bases stayed unmatched. The CDR3 here is CASSVTGTRGTDTQYF. The CDR3 DNA reads as TGTGCCAGCAGTGTAACCGGGACTAGAGGCACAGATACGCAGTATTTT.

The V call is TRBV5-6, the J call TRBJ2-2; 8 bases align to TRBD1. CDR3 size: 17 residues. Trimming at V came to 6 bases and at J to 6 bases, leaving 16 bases not matched to a gene. Germline CDR1 SGHDT, CDR2 YYEEEE. The CDR3 DNA follows: TGTGCCAGCACCTATTCGGGACAGGCCCTAGCTTCCGGGGAGCTGTTTTTT. Protein sequence: CASTYSGQALASGELFF.

The chain employs TRBV5-1 and TRBJ2-7; D might be TRBD1 (5 bases). Trimming removed 0 bases from V and 2 bases from J, with 12 bases in between. The CDR3 covers 15 residues. The germline V gene encodes CDR1 SGHRS and CDR2 YFSETQ. CDR3 in amino acids: CASSLAQGSPYEQYF. CDR3 in DNA: TGCGCCAGCAGCTTGGCCCAGGGCAGCCCCTACGAGCAGTACTTC.